The text below deals with one TCR beta chain. As yet, its antigen is unknown. The PCR employed 60 Vbeta primers together with 13 Jbeta primers. The protocol was immunoSEQ multiplex PCR, while the TCRdb copy is restricted to in-frame clones and leaves out a portion. The repertoire holds about 210,000 clones, with about 80% as singletons. This sample was included in a study of cytomegalovirus exposure and HLA in healthy donors. Regarding the study as a whole: Presence/absence analyses treated sequencing depth as roughly uniform across donors.

The length of the CDR3 is 17 residues. In germline, CDR1 is SGHRS, CDR2 YFSETQ. V lost 1 base, J lost 4 bases, and 10 bases stayed unmatched. Donors were ostensibly healthy at sampling, although undocumented immune exposures were probable. Sequenced material: PBMCs. J is TRBJ1-1 and V is TRBV5-1; 10 bases are a match to TRBD1. This TCR derives from a woman aged 30 to 39 in good health and CMV-seropositive. CDR3 in DNA: TGCGCCAGCAGCTTGTCCGTGACAGGGGGCGCGGGCACTGAAGCTTTCTTT. Amino acids: CASSLSVTGGAGTEAFF.